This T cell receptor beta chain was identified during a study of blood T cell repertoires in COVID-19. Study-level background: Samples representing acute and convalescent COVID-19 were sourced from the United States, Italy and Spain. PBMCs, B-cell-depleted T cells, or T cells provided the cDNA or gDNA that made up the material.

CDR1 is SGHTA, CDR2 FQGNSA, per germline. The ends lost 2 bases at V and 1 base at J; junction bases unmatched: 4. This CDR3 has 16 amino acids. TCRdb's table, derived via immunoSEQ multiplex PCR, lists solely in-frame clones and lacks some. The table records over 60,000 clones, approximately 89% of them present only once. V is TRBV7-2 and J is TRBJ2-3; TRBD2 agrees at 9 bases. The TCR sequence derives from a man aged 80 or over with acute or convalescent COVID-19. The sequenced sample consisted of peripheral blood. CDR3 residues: CASSLRAGGGTDTQYF. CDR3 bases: TGTGCCAGCAGCTTAAGGGCGGGAGGGGGCACAGATACGCAGTATTTT.